This passage covers 3 T cell receptor beta chains from one sample sequenced in a study of identifying expanded T cells in peripheral blood. The repertoire was sequenced with immunoSEQ multiplex PCR; TCRdb's copy has only in-frame clones and lacks some. The sample carries about 130,000 clones, about 86% recorded once. Sequenced material: blood. The receptors derive from a person aged 18 to 75 in good health.

The genes are TRBV6-1 and TRBJ2-7, with 9 bases lining up with TRBD2. Germline V gene lookup returns CDR1 MNHNS and CDR2 SASEGT. The CDR3 consists of 16 residues. V lost 3 bases, J lost 6 bases, and 12 bases stayed unmatched. The CDR3 DNA reads TGTGCCAGCAGTGAGGGATGGGGTCTAGCGGGACCCGAGCAGTACTTC. Translation gives CASSEGWGLAGPEQYF.

The chain is built from TRBV4-1 and TRBJ2-1; TRBD2 aligns across 10 bases. Looked up from germline, CDR1 is MGHRA and CDR2 is YSYEKL. This CDR3 contains 16 residues. Germline trimming cut 0 bases from V and 8 bases from J; bases unmatched to any gene: 7. CDR3 sequence: CASSQDRLAGPHEQFF. CDR3 in DNA: TGCGCCAGCAGCCAAGATAGACTAGCGGGCCCACATGAGCAGTTCTTC.

The rearrangement links TRBV29-1 to TRBJ2-5, with unresolved D. V lost 7 bases, J lost 3 bases, and 6 bases lay in between. The germline V gene encodes CDR1 SQVTM and CDR2 ANQGSEA. The CDR3 length is 10 residues. The CDR3 nucleotides are TGCAGCGCCCTAGAAGAGACCCAGTACTTC. It translates to CSALEETQYF.